This T cell receptor (beta chain) came from a study of regulatory T cells in long-lasting Graves disease (dated by TCRdb to 2020 to 2023). Concerning the study at large: In the newly diagnosed Graves' disease group, patients had been taking antithyroid drugs for less than 3 months. Peripheral blood TCR sequencing and RNA sequencing compared persistent Graves' disease patients with newly diagnosed Graves' disease patients. The study was conducted in China and was registered as a clinical trial. TCR sequencing covered about 13 persistent and around 20 newly diagnosed Graves' disease patients, around 33 samples in total. Study-wide findings and limitations: Sequencing and analysis were limited to the TCR beta chain. As a limitation, the authors acknowledged that the small sample size may reduce accuracy. Persistent disease showed preferential use of TRBV28, TRBJ1-2 and TRBJ2-5, whereas newly diagnosed disease favored TRBV20-1 and TRBJ2-1. Because the primary lesion, thyroid tissue, could not be accessed, the study looked at peripheral blood alone. A larger number of public clonotypes was shared among persistent patients (fewer than 3,000) than among newly diagnosed patients (roughly 1,000). Compared with newly diagnosed patients, persistent Graves' disease patients had lower TCR Shannon entropy and fewer highly expanded clones, which suggests clonal expansion.

Trimming takes 1 base from V and 2 bases from J, and the germline ends sit 10 bases apart. The CDR3, from cysteine to phenylalanine, totals 15 residues. Only the CDR3 DNA is retained, 45 bases long and in frame from the first base. Details on this clonotype: No cognate antigen has been identified for it. Base qualities were left out, and no much larger clone turns up one base away.

This specimen's time point label, per the study, means: newly diagnosed GD, antithyroid drugs for less than 3 months. For both TCR sequencing and RNA sequencing, RNA was extracted from PBMCs in TRIzol. Graves' disease was diagnosed according to American Thyroid Association guidelines. The patients came from an endocrinology department in Xi'an, China. Each patient gave 9 to 10 milliliters of peripheral blood, collected in an EDTA anticoagulant tube. PBMCs were isolated by Ficoll Paque Plus density gradient separation without further T cell sorting. An Agilent 2100 Bioanalyzer and agarose gel were used to check RNA quality, and a NanoDrop 2000 was used to measure RNA concentration. The library relied on multiplex PCR. The data were produced on an Illumina HiSeq 4000. CDR3 regions were amplified by Arm-PCR with iRepertoire HTBI primers to construct TCR beta libraries. Before sequencing, the PCR products underwent gel purification. In the original analysis: A total of under 80 TRBV and more than twelve TRBJ segments were identified across samples and were used for gene usage analysis of CDR3 amino acid clonotypes. COPE and FqMerger were used to merge the filtered high-quality paired reads into contigs. BLAST was used to align contigs to IMGT TRBV, TRBD and TRBJ reference genes, and CDR3 was defined according to IMGT. Any clonotype with a frequency above 0.1% was classified as a highly expanded clone. Repertoire diversity was measured by Shannon entropy, and V-J evenness by the Gini coefficient. A clonotype found in more than one individual was treated as public. The public reads were reanalyzed by TCRdb: fastp trimming at Q25, MiXCR alignment, in-frame beta chains only. Entries are consolidated by CDR3 protein sequence, retaining the most common genes and DNA. It is TCRdb's table, rather than the study itself, that gives the V and J calls and clone size. The sample contains 360,000 or so distinct CDR3 sequences, roughly 15% of them found a single time. Jointly, the top ten make up over 20% of the sample.

These same records also appear under a second study, on T cells in Graves' hyperthyroidism and ophthalmopathy. The second study's authors report: A patient counted as having stable Graves' hyperthyroidism if no progression to ophthalmopathy occurred over 18 months of follow-up. Hyperthyroidism patients were aged 18 to 65 years and newly diagnosed, with disease duration of less than 2 months. Exclusion was applied to patients with uncontrolled infections, other autoimmune diseases, pregnancy or lactation. Diagnoses relied on clinical symptoms, serum thyroxine and TRAb, thyroid ultrasound and orbital computed tomography. The TCR CDR3 was subjected to a first round of RT-PCR using the HTBI primer set and the Qiagen OneStep RT-PCR kit. Most expanded thyroid clonotypes (frequency above 0.001) were also detected in blood, suggesting blood repertoires may reflect thyroid immune responses. A model built on a 13 V-J signature distinguished ophthalmopathy from stable hyperthyroidism, reaching roughly 88% sensitivity and 81.08% specificity in cross-validation and 80%/75% in testing. In validation, the model predicted progression to ophthalmopathy with approximately 71% sensitivity and 72.22% specificity, a median of 6.5 months before onset. To identify TCR V-J signatures that set the groups apart, the researchers used a discovery cohort of more than 95 patients, made up of around 42 with Graves' ophthalmopathy and about 60 with stable Graves' hyperthyroidism. Whether ophthalmopathy could be predicted prospectively was tested in an independent validation cohort made up of roughly 19 hyperthyroidism patients plus 17 patients who later progressed to ophthalmopathy. The 95 to 100 discovery patients were randomly divided into training and test sets at a 7:3 ratio. In roughly six Graves' hyperthyroidism patients, the study also compared T-cell repertoires from thyroid tissue with T-cell repertoires from blood. Following sampling, methimazole starting at 30 mg daily was given to hyperthyroidism patients, and high-dose intravenous methylprednisolone was given to ophthalmopathy patients. A second multiplex PCR round built the libraries, followed by size selection and purification. Paired-end sequencing of the libraries was performed with 100 bp reads on an Illumina HiSeq2000. SOAPnuke was used to process the raw data, removing reads that contained adapters or uncalled bases, had a mean Phred below 15, or lacked an exact match to the constant primer or identifier. COPE v1.2.5 was used to merge the high-quality paired reads, and each unique nucleotide sequence was defined as a clonotype. MiTCR v1.1 was used to align the clonotypes against IMGT TRBV, TRBD and TRBJ reference segments. The analysis was restricted to V-J combinations with a frequency above 0.0001, which together covered 99.2% of the repertoires. A TCS score was defined as the ratio between F50 (clonal expansion) and ExV (chaos), using BLOSUM62-based TCRdist between CDR3 peptides within each V-J. Welch's t-statistics and random forest reduced some 510 V-J features to 10 to 15, which were used in a naive Bayes classifier (R e1071). Sample size was not statistically predetermined, and blinding of investigators to group allocation was not performed. According to the paper, TCR Vbeta CDR3 sequencing was carried out on 135 peripheral blood samples, which came from over 40 ophthalmopathy, approximately 72 hyperthyroidism and approximately 17 progressor patients.

Sequenced here: peripheral blood mononuclear cells (PBMCs), sampled at new diagnosis, from a patient treated with antithyroid drugs. The TCR was taken from a woman younger than 35 with Graves disease. Donor details come from another sample of the same person, matched by shared clones. This receptor chain uses TRBV12-3 or TRBV12-4 and TRBJ2-3, with no D gene named confidently. The CDR3 protein is CASSLGIRYTDTQYF. The DNA reads TGTGCCAGCAGTTTAGGGATCCGATACACAGATACGCAGTATTTT.